These 8 T cell receptor beta chains came from one sample sequenced in a study of blood T cell repertoires in COVID-19. Only in-frame clones appear in the TCRdb table, and some are missing; sequencing was by immunoSEQ multiplex PCR. The table has a few hundred thousand clones, around 85% seen once. The sequenced sample was PBMCs or T cells enriched from blood (not recorded which). Receptors originate from an older woman who had recovered from COVID-19.

The V and J genes are TRBV28 and TRBJ2-5, with a weak D call TRBD1 (7 bases). Germline-derived CDR1 and CDR2 are MDHEN and SYDVKM. The CDR3 loop spans 14 amino acids. Trimming removed 4 bases at V and 5 bases at J, with 14 bases between. Written as DNA, the CDR3 is TGTGCCAGCAGTTCCTCGACAGGGAGGGAGACCCAGTACTTC. It codes for CASSSSTGRETQYF. Based on the CDR3 plus reference TRBV28 and TRBJ2-5, the full variable domain is DVKVTQSSRYLVKRTGEKVFLECVQDMDHENMFWYRQDPGLGLRLIYFSYDVKMKEKGDIPEGYSVSREKKERFSLILESASTNQTSMYLCASSSSTGRETQYFGPGTRLLVL.

The chain uses TRBV5-4 and TRBJ1-2; D perhaps matches TRBD1 (5 bases). Germline V gives CDR1 SGHNT, CDR2 YYREEE (reference sequence). V lost 0 bases, J lost 4 bases, and 7 bases lay in between. The CDR3 spans 13 residues. The CDR3 DNA sequence: TGTGCCAGCAGCTTGGGACAGAGCTATGGCTACACCTTC. It yields the protein CASSLGQSYGYTF.

This chain uses TRBV4-2 with TRBJ2-3; 9 bases are shared with TRBD2. The germline gives CDR1 LGHNA, CDR2 YNFKEQ. With 0 bases clipped from V and 2 bases from J, the junction kept 6 bases outside the gene matches. This CDR3 has 17 residues. In DNA form, the CDR3 reads TGTGCCAGCAGCCAAGAACGCGGGGGGGCTCCCACAGATACGCAGTATTTT. Translated, it gives CASSQERGGAPTDTQYF.

The chain employs TRBV7-2 and TRBJ2-1; TRBD2 agrees at 7 bases. J was trimmed by 7 bases and V by 3 bases; bases with no gene match: 6. In germline, CDR1 is SGHTA, CDR2 FQGNSA. The CDR3 contains 14 residues. The CDR3 DNA sequence: TGTGCCAGCAGCTTGGGCGCGGGGGTTAATGAGCAGTTCTTC. Translating it yields CASSLGAGVNEQFF.

This clone was observed once. The chain carries TRBV6-1 and TRBJ2-4; 15 nucleotides match TRBD2. The germline V gene encodes CDR1 MNHNS and CDR2 SASEGT. The length of the CDR3 is 19 residues. The trim removed 0 bases at V and 2 bases at J, leaving 5 bases unmatched. The CDR3 nucleotides read TGTGCCAGCAGTGAAGCCGGACTAGCGGGGGGGAAGTCCAAAAACATTCAGTACTTC. Its translation: CASSEAGLAGGKSKNIQYF.

This sequence joins TRBV18 and TRBJ1-5; D is perhaps TRBD1 (5 bases). Deletions cut 2 bases from V and 4 bases from J, with 12 bases between. The CDR3 totals 15 residues. Germline CDR1 KGHSH, CDR2 LQKENI. CDR3 loop: CASSPGQGSNQPQHF. The CDR3 nucleotides read TGTGCCAGCTCACCAGGGCAGGGATCAAATCAGCCCCAGCATTTT. Full variable domain (rest looked up from reference TRBV18 and TRBJ1-5): NAGVMQNPRHLVRRRGQEARLRCSPMKGHSHVYWYRQLPEEGLKFMVYLQKENIIDESGMPKERFSAEFPKEGPSILRIQQVVRGDSAAYFCASSPGQGSNQPQHFGDGTRLSIL.

CDR3 region: CASSPPGQDTYGYTF. The CDR3 DNA reads TGTGCCAGCAGTCCGCCGGGACAGGATACTTATGGCTACACCTTC. The chain uses TRBV2 and TRBJ1-2; 8 bases match TRBD1. Germline CDR1 SNHLY, CDR2 FYNNEI. V gave up 5 bases and J gave up 5 bases; unmatched junction bases: 10. This CDR3 comprises 15 residues.

Concerning this clone: The same CDR3 can be traced to other DNA sequences in this sample. J is TRBJ2-7 and V is TRBV10-3, with D tentatively TRBD1 (5 bases). The CDR3 runs to 14 residues. V shed 7 bases and J shed 3 bases, with 16 bases lying between them. Germline V CDR1 and CDR2: ENHRY, SYGVKD. The CDR3 bases are TGTGCCATCAACCCCACAGGAAATAACTACGAGCAGTACTTC. It is translated as CAINPTGNNYEQYF.